One sample yielded the 23 T cell receptor beta chains listed below, sequenced in a study of T cells in women clearing cervical HPV infection. The method was immunoSEQ multiplex PCR; TCRdb's version includes in-frame clones alone and lacks a portion of them. The listing records about 17,000 clones. The specimen was blood buffy coat. The receptors were gathered from a woman between 18 and 75 years old with a cervical HPV16 infection that either progressed to CIN3+ or cleared (not recorded which).

Turning to this clone: The CDR3 goes on 3 residues after the read ends, and that part is filled in from the germline J gene. The chain employs TRBV5-6 and TRBJ2-5, with a possible D match to TRBD2 (6 bases). V gave up 3 bases and J gave up 7 bases, with 16 bases separating them. The V gene's germline CDR1 is SGHDT and CDR2 YYEEEE. The CDR3 is 14 amino acids. The sequenced CDR3 bases are TGTGCCAGCAGCTGGGGATCAGCGGGCGGGACC. Its translation is CASSWGSAGGT. The CDR3, in full, reads CASSWGSAGGTQYF.

On this clone itself: Read sequence stops 3 residues before the CDR3 end, and the germline J gene provides the missing end. This sequence joins TRBV7-3 and TRBJ1-5, with 8 bases that match TRBD1. J gave up 4 bases and V 5 bases, and 10 bases lay outside the gene matches. The length of the CDR3 is 16 residues. Germline values: CDR1 SGHTA, CDR2 FQGTGA. The chain's CDR3 is CASSAVLTGENQPQHF. The CDR3 DNA, read in part, is TGTGCCAGCAGCGCAGTACTGACAGGGGAAAATCAGCCC.

Notes on this clone: The read finishes 3 residues shy of the CDR3 end, and the germline J gene is used to complete it. The chain combines TRBV5-1 with TRBJ2-1; 8 nucleotides match TRBD1. The junction had 13 bases not matched to a gene; V was cut back by 5 bases and J by 9 bases. Germline V gene sequence: CDR1 SGHRS, CDR2 YFSETQ. The CDR3 has 15 amino acids. The CDR3 here is CASRDLQGASGEQFF. The CDR3 bases that were read are TGCGCCAGCAGAGATCTTCAGGGGGCTTCTGGTGAG.

As concerns this clone: The DNA ends 3 residues before the CDR3 does, and the rest of the CDR3 is filled in from the germline J gene. The chain combines TRBV3-1 (or the pseudogene TRBV3-2) with TRBJ1-6, with a weak D call TRBD1 (6 bases). Germline V CDR1 and CDR2: LGHDT, YNNKEL (reference sequence). The CDR3 runs 14 residues. V lost 3 bases and J lost 10, with 13 bases in between. The sequenced CDR3 bases are TGTGCCAGCAGCCAGGGCAGGGGAGGCTCACCC. Translated, it gives CASSQGRGGSP. The whole CDR3 reads CASSQGRGGSPLHF.

About this clone: The read ends 3 residues shy of where the CDR3 ends; the end is completed using the germline J gene. This chain joins TRBV7-9 and TRBJ1-2; D ambiguous. CDR3 length: 13 amino acids. Looked up from germline, CDR1 is SEHNR and CDR2 is FQNEAQ (reference sequence). With 3 bases removed from V and 3 bases from J, the gap between germline ends came to 8 bases. The CDR3 bases that were read are TGTGCCAGCAGCTTTGGGCAGCACTATGGC. It specifies CASSFGQHYG. The full CDR3 reads CASSFGQHYGYTF. Complete variable domain (other parts from reference TRBV7-9 and TRBJ1-2): DTGVSQNPRHKITKRGQNVTFRCDPISEHNRLYWYRQTLGQGPEFLTYFQNEAQLEKSRLLSDRFSAERPKGSFSTLEIQRTEQGDSAMYLCASSFGQHYGYTFGSGTRLTVV.

In regard to this clone: The CDR3 is cut off 3 residues early in the read; its end comes from the germline J gene. This chain connects TRBV19 to TRBJ1-5; D remains unclear. Germline V gene lookup returns CDR1 LNHDA and CDR2 SQIVND (reference sequence). Trimming removed 3 bases at V and 8 bases at J, with 17 bases between. The CDR3 is made up of 15 amino acids. The part of the CDR3 DNA that was read is TGTGCCAGTAGTATCATCCCTGCGGGAGAGAAGCCC. Translated, it gives CASSIIPAGEKP. The full CDR3 is CASSIIPAGEKPQHF.

Remarks on this clone: Read coverage stops 3 residues before the CDR3 terminus; the germline J gene supplies the remainder. The chain couples TRBV7-6 to TRBJ2-5; D uncertain. Trimming left V 1 base short and J 7 bases short, with 4 bases between. The germline V gene has CDR1 SGHVS and CDR2 FNYEAQ. The CDR3 is made up of 11 amino acids. The chain's CDR3 is CASSLDGTQYF. Partial CDR3 DNA: TGTGCCAGCAGCTTAGACGGGACC.

Concerning this clone itself: The read ends 3 residues before the CDR3 terminus; that terminus is restored from the germline J gene. The chain carries TRBV7-3 and TRBJ2-1; possible D gene TRBD1, 5 bases. The germline V gene encodes CDR1 SGHTA and CDR2 FQGTGA. The V gene lost 3 bases and the J gene lost 4 bases, with 7 bases spanning the gap. The length of the CDR3 is 13 residues. This CDR3 reads CASSFDSYNEQFF. The covered CDR3 bases are TGTGCCAGCAGCTTCGACAGTTACAATGAG.

A remark on this clone: The read halts 3 residues ahead of the CDR3 end, with the missing end drawn from the germline J gene. The V gene is TRBV27, the J gene TRBJ1-2; D gene unclear. The germline V and J ends were trimmed by 0 bases and 4 bases, with 9 bases remaining between them. Germline V CDR1 and CDR2: MNHEY, SMNVEV (reference sequence). The CDR3 loop spans 14 amino acids. This chain's CDR3 is CASSLSGKGYGYTF. The DNA read from the CDR3 is TGTGCCAGCAGTTTATCGGGCAAGGGCTATGGC.

With respect to this clone: The CDR3 end falls 3 residues outside the read, so it is completed with the germline J gene. The genes are TRBV9 and TRBJ2-7; D is undetermined. Per germline, CDR1 SGDLS and CDR2 YYNGEE. Trimming pared 3 bases from V and 0 bases from J, leaving 7 bases between. The CDR3 consists of 13 residues. CDR3 DNA, as far as it was read: TGTGCCAGCAGCGGTCCGTCCTCCTACGAG. Encoded protein: CASSGPSSYE. The CDR3 reads in full as CASSGPSSYEQYF.

A remark on this clone: From the germline J gene comes the end of the CDR3, since the read stops 3 residues before it. The rearrangement links TRBV30 to TRBJ1-2; D is unresolved. The CDR3 spans 15 residues. Germline loops: CDR1 GTSNPN, CDR2 SVGIG (reference sequence). Trimming stripped 4 bases from V and 3 bases from J, with 18 bases between. CDR3 DNA, as far as it was read: TGTGCCTGGATCTATGGGTCTTCAAGGGACTATGGC. Translating it yields CAWIYGSSRDYG. The full CDR3 protein reads CAWIYGSSRDYGYTF.

On this clone itself: The missing CDR3 end, 3 residues past where the read stops, is filled in from the germline J gene. The chain joins TRBV28 to TRBJ1-1; 7 positions agree with TRBD1. The CDR3 has 15 amino acids. Trimming took 5 bases from V and 4 from J; bases not matched to a gene: 10. The V gene's germline CDR1 is MDHEN and CDR2 SYDVKM. CDR3 residues: CASSQPPDRPTEAFF. The part of the CDR3 DNA that was read is TGTGCCAGCAGTCAACCTCCGGACAGGCCCACTGAA.

Turning to this clone: The CDR3 end lies 3 residues beyond the end of the read and is filled in from the germline J gene. V gene TRBV18 combines with J gene TRBJ2-7; 9 nucleotides line up with TRBD2. The germline V gene encodes CDR1 KGHSH and CDR2 LQKENI. The ends lost 5 bases at V and 2 bases at J; junction bases unmatched: 4. The CDR3 runs 14 residues. The sequenced part of the CDR3 DNA is TGTGCCAGCTCAAGGGGACTAGCCCCCTACGAG. It codes for CASSRGLAPYE. The complete CDR3 protein is CASSRGLAPYEQYF.

As concerns this clone: The missing CDR3 end, 3 residues past where the read stops, is filled in from the germline J gene. This chain uses TRBV5-1 with TRBJ1-3; D gene uncertain. The germline gives CDR1 SGHRS, CDR2 YFSETQ. The V gene lost 4 bases and the J gene lost 2 bases, with 10 bases spanning the gap. CDR3 length equals 14 residues. Incomplete CDR3 DNA: TGCGCCAGCAGCCACGACATAACTGGAAACACC. It translates to CASSHDITGNT. The complete CDR3 sequence is CASSHDITGNTIYF.

Of note for this clone: Read coverage stops 3 residues before the CDR3 terminus; the germline J gene supplies the remainder. The rearrangement links TRBV10-1 to TRBJ2-3; 9 nucleotides align to TRBD2. The CDR3 has 16 residues. CDR1 is WNHNN, CDR2 SYGVQD, per germline (reference sequence). CDR3 protein: CASSELEVAGEDSQYF. Partial CDR3 DNA: TGCGCCAGCAGTGAGCTCGAGGTAGCGGGAGAGGATTCG.

A word on this clone: The observed sequence ends 3 residues before the CDR3 terminus, with the missing tail filled in from the germline J gene. The J gene is TRBJ2-1, the V gene TRBV6-4; 9 nucleotides line up with TRBD2. This CDR3 has 15 residues. Germline CDR1 reads MRHNA; CDR2 reads SNTAGT. Unmatched junction bases numbered 6, after V lost 4 bases and J lost 5 bases. CDR3 amino acids: CASSGSSGGNNEQFF. The sequenced part of the CDR3 DNA is TGTGCCAGCAGTGGAAGTAGCGGGGGAAACAATGAG.

In terms of frequency, this clone is medium-sized. The CDR3 end lies 3 residues beyond the end of the read and is filled in from the germline J gene. V and J are TRBV5-1 and TRBJ2-3; 8 bases are shared with TRBD2. The ends lost 5 bases at V and 6 bases at J; junction bases unmatched: 8. Germline assignment: CDR1 SGHRS and CDR2 YFSETQ. The CDR3 totals 14 residues. The sequenced CDR3 bases are TGCGCCAGCAGGTTAAGCGGGAGTACGGATACG. Protein: CASRLSGSTDT. The entire CDR3 sequence reads CASRLSGSTDTQYF.

With respect to this clone: The CDR3 goes on 3 residues after the read ends, and that part is filled in from the germline J gene. The chain couples TRBV4-1 to TRBJ2-5, with D possibly being TRBD2 (5 bases). The CDR3 consists of 16 residues. Germline values: CDR1 MGHRA, CDR2 YSYEKL. CDR3 bases read: TGCGCCAGCAGCCAAGGCATACTAGACCCTAAGGGTACC. Translated, it gives CASSQGILDPKGT. The entire CDR3 is CASSQGILDPKGTQYF.

Note on this clone: The read stops 3 residues short of the end of the CDR3; the missing end is completed from the germline J gene. This chain links TRBV7-8 with TRBJ2-1, with TRBD1 identical over 8 bases. With 1 base clipped from V and 9 bases from J, the junction kept 11 bases outside the gene matches. The germline V gene encodes CDR1 SGHVS and CDR2 FQNEAQ. The CDR3 is 16 residues long. CDR3 DNA, as far as it was read: TGTGCCAGCAGCTTAGGTGTCCACAGGGGGACTGGTGAG. Protein sequence: CASSLGVHRGTGE. Given in full, the CDR3 is CASSLGVHRGTGEQFF.

A word on this clone: The CDR3 goes on 3 residues after the read ends, and that part is filled in from the germline J gene. This chain joins TRBV11-3 and TRBJ1-3; TRBD1 is a possible D gene (5 bases). Trimming stripped 6 bases from V and 0 bases from J, with 12 bases between. The CDR3 contains 15 residues. The germline CDR1 and CDR2 sequences are SGHNT and YENEEA. The sequenced CDR3 bases are TGTGCCAGCAGTCACGACAGCTTCTCTGGAAACACC. This translates into CASSHDSFSGNT. The CDR3, in full, reads CASSHDSFSGNTIYF.

With regard to this clone: The missing CDR3 end, 3 residues past where the read stops, is filled in from the germline J gene. The chain has TRBV28 and TRBJ2-7; 7 nucleotides align to TRBD1. The CDR3 length is 13 residues. CDR1 is MDHEN, CDR2 SYDVKM, per germline. V shed 6 bases, J shed 4 bases, and the junction held 6 bases outside the gene matches. CDR3 loop: CASRGTVPYEQYF. The sequenced part of the CDR3 DNA is TGTGCCAGCAGAGGGACAGTACCATACGAG.

Points on this clone: The observed sequence ends 3 residues before the CDR3 terminus, with the missing tail filled in from the germline J gene. The rearrangement joins TRBV5-1 to TRBJ1-3; D may be TRBD1 (5 bases). This CDR3 has 16 residues. With 0 bases removed from V and 2 bases from J, the gap between germline ends came to 12 bases. Germline CDR1 is SGHRS and CDR2 is YFSETQ. The covered CDR3 bases are TGCGCCAGCAGCTTGGGGCAGGGAGGAACTGGAAACACC. Its translation is CASSLGQGGTGNT. The full CDR3 is CASSLGQGGTGNTIYF.

For this clone: Coverage ceases 3 residues before the CDR3 finishes, and the germline J gene fills in the end. The chain couples TRBV29-1 to TRBJ1-1, with D maybe TRBD1 (6 bases). The CDR3 has 10 residues. Germline values: CDR1 SQVTM, CDR2 ANQGSEA. Partial CDR3 DNA: TGCAGCGCAGGACAGTCAGAA. Translation gives CSAGQSE. The full-length CDR3 reads as CSAGQSEAFF.